Presented here are 7 T cell receptor beta chains from one specimen sequenced in a study of blood T cell repertoires in COVID-19 (dated by TCRdb to the early 2020s). Library preparation employed the immunoSEQ multiplex PCR assay. TCRdb retrieved this table from immuneACCESS and kept in-frame rearrangements only. Not all clones are present; in checked studies, unresolved V genes account for under half, and no reason is known for the remainder. For this sample the table gives tens of thousands of clones, of which about 74% were detected only once. Approximately 4.1% of the sample is in the top ten clones. Material: peripheral blood. These receptors came from a man in his 70s with COVID-19, enrolled during active disease.

This rearrangement joins TRBV4-3 to TRBJ2-6, with D possibly being TRBD1 (6 bases). V dropped 6 bases and J dropped 0 bases, with 9 bases sitting between them. This CDR3 spans 15 amino acids. Germline V lookup: CDR1 LGHNA, CDR2 YSLEER. CDR3 residues: CASRKGDSGANVLTF. CDR3 in DNA: TGCGCCAGCAGGAAGGGGGACTCTGGGGCCAACGTCCTGACTTTC.

This clone is a singleton in its sample. The chain employs TRBV24-1 and TRBJ2-1; D is unresolved. Germline loops: CDR1 KGHDR, CDR2 SFDVKD. The CDR3 length is 14 residues. V was trimmed by 6 bases and J by 10 bases, leaving 18 bases between them. As DNA, the CDR3 is TGTGCCACCAGTTCGTTATCCAGTCCGCAAGAGCAGTTCTTC. Translated, it gives CATSSLSSPQEQFF.

V usage is TRBV6-2 or TRBV6-3 and J usage is TRBJ2-7; TRBD1 aligns across 10 bases. The trim removed 6 bases at V and 9 bases at J, leaving 11 bases unmatched. CDR1 is MNHEY and CDR2 is SVGEGT in the germline V gene. The CDR3 covers 14 residues. The CDR3 here is CASSPGQGPNRQYF. CDR3 bases: TGTGCCAGCAGCCCGGGACAGGGGCCTAATAGGCAGTACTTC.

The J gene is TRBJ2-4, the V gene TRBV15, with D maybe TRBD1 (6 bases). CDR3 length: 16 residues. CDR1 is LNHNV and CDR2 is YYDKDF in the germline V gene (reference sequence). Trimming took 0 bases from V and 4 from J, leaving 13 bases between them. CDR3 bases: TGTGCCACCAGCAGAGATGTCGTAGGGACAAAAAACATTCAGTACTTC. Translation gives CATSRDVVGTKNIQYF.

V usage is TRBV27 and J usage is TRBJ2-5, with TRBD2 matching 15 bases. This CDR3 is 18 amino acids long. The J segment lost 2 bases and the V segment lost 4 bases, leaving 8 bases of the junction unmatched. Germline CDR1 and CDR2: MNHEY and SMNVEV (reference sequence). In nucleotides, the CDR3 is TGTGCCAGCAGTTATAAATGGACTAGCGGGAGGGTGCAAGAGACCCAGTACTTC. Its translation: CASSYKWTSGRVQETQYF.

CDR3 sequence: CASHFGGESTEAFF. For the CDR3, the DNA is TGTGCCAGCCATTTTGGGGGGGAGAGCACTGAAGCTTTCTTT. The chain is built from TRBV6-6 and TRBJ1-1; D might be TRBD1 (5 bases). CDR1 and CDR2 from the germline V gene are MNHNY and SVGAGI (reference sequence). Trimming pared 8 bases from V and 4 bases from J, leaving 17 bases between. The CDR3 loop spans 14 amino acids.

The chain carries TRBV4-2 and TRBJ2-7; no reliable D call. Per germline, CDR1 LGHNA and CDR2 YNFKEQ. V lost 2 bases and J 5 bases, leaving 19 bases between the germline ends. The CDR3 is 16 residues long. This CDR3 is CASSQIMTGLRHEQYF. CDR3 DNA sequence: TGTGCCAGCAGCCAAATCATGACCGGGTTGCGCCACGAGCAGTACTTC.